Shown below are 14 T cell receptor beta chains from a single sample sequenced in a study of blood T cell repertoires in COVID-19. Clones were read by immunoSEQ multiplex PCR, and TCRdb kept only the in-frame ones, dropping some. In the table there are under 80,000 clones, about 86% of which are singletons. The sample comprised peripheral blood. Receptors were obtained from a man between 45 and 60 years old with active COVID-19.

The chain joins TRBV19 to TRBJ2-6; D is uncertain. This CDR3 has 11 residues. Germline CDR1 and CDR2: LNHDA and SQIVND (reference sequence). Trimming pared 8 bases from V and 6 bases from J, leaving 5 bases between. CDR3 bases: TGTGCCAGTTCCTTGGCCAACGTCCTGACTTTC. Translating it yields CASSLANVLTF.

The V gene is TRBV7-6, the J gene TRBJ2-7, with 14 bases fitting TRBD2. The germline V gene has CDR1 SGHVS and CDR2 FNYEAQ. This CDR3 is 16 amino acids long. The J segment lost 6 bases and the V segment lost 3 bases, leaving 7 bases of the junction unmatched. CDR3 sequence: CASSLGTSGRVSEQYF. In DNA form, the CDR3 reads TGTGCCAGCAGCTTGGGGACTAGCGGGAGAGTCTCCGAGCAGTACTTC.

The chain recombines TRBV5-1 with TRBJ2-3, with 7 bases lining up with TRBD2. Looked up from germline, CDR1 is SGHRS and CDR2 is YFSETQ. The CDR3 totals 16 residues. V was clipped by 4 bases and J by 6 bases; unmatched bases: 14. CDR3 in DNA: TGCGCCAGCAGCACTGCGACTAGCCACTCTCGGGATACGCAGTATTTT. Amino acids: CASSTATSHSRDTQYF.

The rearrangement uses TRBV24-1 and TRBJ2-1, with TRBD2 as a possible D gene (6 bases). Germline CDR1 and CDR2: KGHDR and SFDVKD. The CDR3 is 15 residues long. Trimming removed 5 bases from V and 0 bases from J, with 10 bases in between. Written as DNA, the CDR3 is TGTGCCACCAGTGGGTGGGGGGACTCCTACAATGAGCAGTTCTTC. It codes for CATSGWGDSYNEQFF.

The chain combines TRBV28 with TRBJ1-2; a possible D gene is TRBD1 (6 bases). The V gene lost 6 bases and the J gene lost 3 bases, with 17 bases spanning the gap. CDR3 size: 15 residues. Germline loops: CDR1 MDHEN, CDR2 SYDVKM. DNA for the CDR3: TGTGCCAGCAGCCCTGGACAGTCCACCTACTATGGCTACACCTTC. Translated: CASSPGQSTYYGYTF.

The V and J genes are TRBV29-1 and TRBJ2-7, with D unresolved. CDR1 and CDR2 (germline): SQVTM, ANQGSEA. Trimming removed 7 bases from V and 0 bases from J, with 13 bases in between. The CDR3 totals 13 residues. CDR3 bases: TGCAGCGGTGTAGACCGTAGCTCCTACGAGCAGTACTTC. This codes for CSGVDRSSYEQYF.

The CDR3 loop is CASSPGQGYHEQYF. CDR3 DNA: TGTGCCAGCAGTCCGGGACAGGGTTATCACGAGCAGTACTTC. The rearrangement uses TRBV5-6 and TRBJ2-7, with TRBD1 matching 9 bases. J gave up 5 bases and V 5 bases, and 8 bases lay outside the gene matches. The germline gives CDR1 SGHDT, CDR2 YYEEEE. The CDR3 is 14 amino acids.

Written as DNA, the CDR3 is TGCGCCAGCAGCCAAGGGTACGGGGTAACTAGCGGGAGGTTTGGCACAGATACGCAGTATTTT. It translates to CASSQGYGVTSGRFGTDTQYF. The rearrangement links TRBV4-1 to TRBJ2-3, with 12 bases aligning to TRBD2. The CDR3 consists of 21 residues. The ends lost 1 base at V and 1 base at J; junction bases unmatched: 15. Germline CDR1 is MGHRA and CDR2 is YSYEKL.

V gene TRBV5-4 combines with J gene TRBJ1-4; TRBD1 aligns across 7 bases. The V gene's germline CDR1 is SGHNT and CDR2 YYREEE (reference sequence). The length of the CDR3 is 16 residues. Trimming removed 4 bases from V and 0 bases from J; junction bases left unmatched: 6. In nucleotides, the CDR3 is TGTGCCAGCAGCCGTCGGGACAGCCCAACTAATGAAAAACTGTTTTTT. Its protein is CASSRRDSPTNEKLFF.

The V and J genes are TRBV15 and TRBJ2-5, with D possibly being TRBD1 (6 bases). The CDR3 is made up of 14 amino acids. V was shortened by 4 bases and J by 5 bases, with 14 bases between the two germline ends. Germline assignment: CDR1 LNHNV and CDR2 YYDKDF (reference sequence). DNA for the CDR3: TGTGCCACCAGCACGGGGACAACCAAGGAGACCCAGTACTTC. It encodes CATSTGTTKETQYF.

The chain couples TRBV24-1 to TRBJ2-5, with no clear D. The V gene's germline CDR1 is KGHDR and CDR2 SFDVKD. Trimming stripped 3 bases from V and 5 bases from J, with 9 bases between. This CDR3 spans 13 amino acids. The CDR3 reads CATSDARSETQYF. CDR3 sequence (DNA): TGTGCCACCAGTGATGCACGGTCGGAGACCCAGTACTTC.

This chain links TRBV9 with TRBJ2-1; the match to TRBD2 covers 10 bases. The CDR3 contains 17 residues. Germline CDR1 reads SGDLS; CDR2 reads YYNGEE. Trimming took 4 bases from V and 0 from J; bases not matched to a gene: 7. CDR3 residues: CASSPGSGGASYNEQFF. CDR3 DNA: TGTGCCAGCAGCCCAGGGAGCGGGGGGGCCTCCTACAATGAGCAGTTCTTC.

The table lists this clone with a few counts. The chain links TRBV19 to TRBJ2-7, with D unclear. Germline V gene data show CDR1 as LNHDA and CDR2 as SQIVND (reference sequence). With 5 bases removed from V and 9 bases from J, the gap between germline ends came to 17 bases. The CDR3 contains 13 residues. CDR3: CASSGSGRPGQYF. CDR3 nucleotide sequence: TGTGCCAGTAGTGGGTCAGGCCGGCCTGGGCAGTACTTC.

V gene TRBV3-1 (or the pseudogene TRBV3-2) combines with J gene TRBJ2-7; D may be TRBD2 (5 bases). The CDR3 covers 14 residues. Germline V CDR1 and CDR2: LGHDT, YNNKEL (reference sequence). V dropped 1 base and J dropped 6 bases, with 13 bases sitting between them. The CDR3 loop is CASSQATGVREQYF. CDR3 nucleotide sequence: TGTGCCAGCAGCCAAGCGACCGGGGTACGCGAGCAGTACTTC.